The next 25 T cell receptor beta chains were all read from a single sample in a study of CD8+ T cells in alopecia areata (dated by TCRdb to the late 2010s). The receptor library was made with the immunoSEQ multiplex PCR assay. For TCR sequencing, RNA was extracted from every sample and reverse transcribed into cDNA to serve as template. TCRdb took over this immuneACCESS table, retaining in-frame rearrangements with V and J assigned. Such tables are incomplete; in checked studies, under half of the missing clones stem from an unresolved V gene, and the remainder is unexplained. Present in this sample are 150,000 to 200,000 clones, about 65% of which were seen just once. Of the sample, 1.3% is held by the ten largest clones. Taken with the paper, the label for treatment or condition translates to: oral pan-JAK inhibitor, 5-10 mg twice daily. The specimen comprised CD4+ T cells sorted from blood, sampled at week 49, from a patient treated with tofacitinib. Receptors were obtained from a human donor with alopecia areata.

The chain links TRBV4-3 to TRBJ1-1; TRBD1 is a possible D gene (5 bases). This CDR3 is built from 15 residues. Germline-derived CDR1 and CDR2 are LGHNA and YSLEER. Trimming took 3 bases from V and 0 from J, leaving 11 bases between them. CDR3 loop: CASSQTANMNTEAFF. The CDR3 DNA is TGCGCCAGCAGCCAGACAGCGAACATGAACACTGAAGCTTTCTTT.

The CDR3 DNA is TGTGCCTGGAGCAGTCTGGGATATGGCTACACCTTC. Its translation is CAWSSLGYGYTF. This chain connects TRBV30 to TRBJ1-2; D is unresolved. V was shortened by 3 bases and J by 5 bases, with 10 bases between the two germline ends. The length of the CDR3 is 12 residues. Germline CDR1 and CDR2: GTSNPN and SVGIG (reference sequence).

This clone has just a few counts. This chain uses TRBV10-3 with TRBJ2-5, with D perhaps matching TRBD2 (5 bases). CDR3 size: 13 residues. V was shortened by 2 bases and J by 4 bases, with 8 bases between the two germline ends. CDR1 is ENHRY, CDR2 SYGVKD, per germline. The CDR3 region is CAISERGRETQYF. CDR3 DNA: TGTGCCATCAGTGAGCGGGGAAGAGAGACCCAGTACTTC.

The genes are TRBV15 and TRBJ2-1, with a weak D call TRBD2 (5 bases). The germline CDR1 and CDR2 sequences are LNHNV and YYDKDF (reference sequence). V lost 5 bases and J 4 bases, leaving 18 bases between the germline ends. CDR3 length equals 16 residues. The CDR3 region has the DNA TGTGCCACCAGCGCCCCGGGGTCCCAGGTTTACAATGAGCAGTTCTTC. This encodes CATSAPGSQVYNEQFF.

The rearrangement links TRBV7-2 to TRBJ2-7; the match to TRBD1 covers 7 bases. Germline V lookup: CDR1 SGHTA, CDR2 FQGNSA. This CDR3 spans 15 amino acids. The V and J ends lost 4 bases and 3 bases, in that order; junction bases with no gene match: 9. The CDR3 DNA reads TGTGCCAGCAGCTCACGGACAGGACTTAACTACGAGCAGTACTTC. Translated: CASSSRTGLNYEQYF.

The chain recombines TRBV27 with TRBJ2-7; D perhaps matches TRBD1 (6 bases). Looked up from germline, CDR1 is MNHEY and CDR2 is SMNVEV (reference sequence). The V end was cut by 3 bases, the J end by 2 bases, with 17 bases between. The CDR3 runs to 16 residues. CDR3: CASSFGRGKGTYEQYF. The CDR3 DNA reads as TGTGCCAGCAGTTTTGGAAGGGGGAAGGGGACCTACGAGCAGTACTTC.

This chain uses TRBV30 with TRBJ1-2; D may be TRBD1 (6 bases). Trimming left V 0 bases short and J 2 bases short, with 16 bases between. The length of the CDR3 is 16 residues. Germline CDR1 is GTSNPN and CDR2 is SVGIG (reference sequence). CDR3 in amino acids: CAWSVLGQKINYGYTF. For the CDR3, the DNA is TGTGCCTGGAGTGTACTTGGACAGAAGATAAACTATGGCTACACCTTC.

The chain employs TRBV5-4 and TRBJ1-2, with TRBD1 as a possible D gene (6 bases). Trimming removed 7 bases at V and 4 bases at J, with 17 bases between. Germline V gene data show CDR1 as SGHNT and CDR2 as YYREEE (reference sequence). This CDR3 is 14 amino acids long. CDR3 sequence reads: CASGIQGESYGYTF. CDR3 bases: TGTGCCAGCGGAATACAGGGAGAGAGCTATGGCTACACCTTC.

J is TRBJ1-5 and V is TRBV30; D is ambiguous. V lost 3 bases, J lost 1 base, and 10 bases lay in between. The CDR3 has 14 residues. Germline CDR1 reads GTSNPN; CDR2 reads SVGIG (reference sequence). The CDR3 is CAWSGDVSNQPQHF. In nucleotides, the CDR3 is TGTGCCTGGAGCGGGGATGTCAGCAATCAGCCCCAGCATTTT.

This clone was seen a few times. The chain couples TRBV9 to TRBJ2-3; D ambiguous. V shed 0 bases and J shed 4 bases, with 9 bases lying between them. The CDR3 consists of 14 residues. Germline V gives CDR1 SGDLS, CDR2 YYNGEE. In DNA, the CDR3 is TGTGCCAGCAGCGTAGATCCCCCGCCAGATACGCAGTATTTT. It yields the protein CASSVDPPPDTQYF.

The chain uses TRBV29-1 and TRBJ1-2; D remains unclear. Germline assignment: CDR1 SQVTM and CDR2 ANQGSEA. V lost 7 bases, J lost 5 bases, and 17 bases lay in between. The CDR3 is made up of 13 amino acids. Written as DNA, the CDR3 is TGCAGCGATCAAAGTGCGAGTGGATATGGCTACACCTTC. This sequence encodes CSDQSASGYGYTF.

The chain carries TRBV30 and TRBJ1-6; D is undetermined. CDR3 length: 16 amino acids. Deletions cut 1 base from V and 7 bases from J, with 17 bases between. The V gene's germline CDR1 is GTSNPN and CDR2 SVGIG (reference sequence). This CDR3 reads CAWSAENGPKNSPLHF. DNA of the CDR3: TGTGCCTGGAGTGCGGAGAACGGGCCCAAAAATTCACCCCTCCACTTT. The full variable domain, in which reference TRBV30 and TRBJ1-6 provide the parts outside the CDR3, is SQTIHQWPATLVQPVGSPLSLECTVEGTSNPNLYWYRQAAGRGLQLLFYSVGIGQISSEVPQNLSASRPQDRQFILSSKKLLLSDSGFYLCAWSAENGPKNSPLHFGNGTRLTVT.

The chain has TRBV5-1 and TRBJ1-4; 11 bases align to TRBD1. This CDR3 spans 17 amino acids. The germline V gene has CDR1 SGHRS and CDR2 YFSETQ. Germline trimming cut 3 bases from V and 2 bases from J; bases unmatched to any gene: 6. Written as DNA, the CDR3 is TGCGCCAGCAGCTCCGGACAGGGGGCTAAGACTAATGAAAAACTGTTTTTT. The encoded protein is CASSSGQGAKTNEKLFF.

The CDR3 DNA reads TGTGCCTTTCAGGGACAAGCTAACTATGGCTACACCTTC. Translated: CAFQGQANYGYTF. The J gene is TRBJ1-2, the V gene TRBV30; D is perhaps TRBD1 (6 bases). Germline values: CDR1 GTSNPN, CDR2 SVGIG (reference sequence). The CDR3 loop spans 13 amino acids. V was cut by 7 bases and J by 0 bases, with 12 bases left in between.

Only a few counts were recorded for this clone. The chain links TRBV7-2 to TRBJ2-1; 14 bases are shared with TRBD2. This CDR3 contains 15 residues. Unmatched junction bases numbered 4, after V lost 5 bases and J lost 7 bases. The germline gives CDR1 SGHTA, CDR2 FQGNSA. The CDR3 DNA reads TGTGCCAGCAGCCCCGGACTAGCGGGGGGTAATGAGCAGTTCTTC. This gives the protein CASSPGLAGGNEQFF.

This chain connects TRBV15 to TRBJ2-4, with a weak D call TRBD2 (6 bases). Germline-derived CDR1 and CDR2 are LNHNV and YYDKDF (reference sequence). This CDR3 comprises 17 residues. V lost 5 bases and J lost 0, with 17 bases in between. The CDR3 DNA reads TGTGCCACCAGCCCGATGGTGGGAGGTGTAGCCAAAAACATTCAGTACTTC. The encoded protein is CATSPMVGGVAKNIQYF.

The chain recombines TRBV5-1 with TRBJ1-1; D may be TRBD1 (5 bases). The germline V and J ends were trimmed by 1 base and 1 base, with 11 bases remaining between them. Looked up from germline, CDR1 is SGHRS and CDR2 is YFSETQ. The CDR3 contains 15 residues. CDR3: CASSLRGRTNTEAFF. Written as DNA, the CDR3 is TGCGCCAGCAGCTTGCGGGGACGGACGAACACTGAAGCTTTCTTT.

The gene calls are TRBV12-5 and TRBJ2-1; D possibly matches TRBD1 or TRBD2 (5 bases each). There are 13 residues in the CDR3. Germline values: CDR1 LGHNT, CDR2 FRNRAP. Between the trimmed V and J ends, which lost 5 bases and 4 bases, there was a span of 9 bases. The CDR3 protein is CASGTGAYNEQFF. The CDR3 DNA reads TGTGCTAGTGGTACCGGGGCATACAATGAGCAGTTCTTC.

This CDR3 reads CASSVDGTETYEQYF. DNA for the CDR3: TGTGCCAGCAGCGTAGATGGGACGGAGACCTACGAGCAGTACTTC. The V gene is TRBV9, the J gene TRBJ2-7; perhaps D is TRBD1 or TRBD2 (5 bases each). Germline V gene sequence: CDR1 SGDLS, CDR2 YYNGEE. This CDR3 region has 15 residues. Between the trimmed V and J ends, which lost 0 bases and 2 bases, there was a span of 12 bases.

J is TRBJ2-3 and V is TRBV2; the D call may be TRBD1 or TRBD2 (5 bases each). V lost 7 bases, J lost 0 bases, and 14 bases lay in between. From germline, CDR1 is SNHLY and CDR2 FYNNEI. This CDR3 comprises 15 residues. The CDR3 DNA is TGTGCCAGCAACCGGGACGGAACTAGCACAGATACGCAGTATTTT. Its translation: CASNRDGTSTDTQYF.

In its sample, this clone was seen a few times. The chain combines TRBV14 with TRBJ2-7; no firm D call. The CDR3 length is 12 residues. Germline V gene lookup returns CDR1 SGHDN and CDR2 FVKESK. V shed 2 bases and J shed 3 bases, with 5 bases lying between them. This CDR3 reads CASSQQGYEQYF. In DNA form, the CDR3 reads TGTGCCAGCAGCCAACAAGGCTACGAGCAGTACTTC.

The chain couples TRBV2 to TRBJ2-6, with 7 bases fitting TRBD1. The CDR3 covers 14 residues. After removal of 7 bases from V and 4 bases from J, the junction contained 4 bases not matched to a gene. Germline V gives CDR1 SNHLY, CDR2 FYNNEI. The CDR3 bases are TGTGCCAGCACCGGGACAGCCGGGGCCAACGTCCTGACTTTC. It specifies CASTGTAGANVLTF.

The chain joins TRBV7-3 to TRBJ2-5; weak D call: TRBD1 (6 bases). This CDR3 region has 13 residues. Germline CDR1 and CDR2: SGHTA and FQGTGA. Trimming removed 2 bases from V and 4 bases from J, with 8 bases in between. In DNA, the CDR3 is TGTGCCAGCAGCTTATCCAGGGGAGAGACCCAGTACTTC. This encodes CASSLSRGETQYF.

This clone was picked up one time. The chain joins TRBV29-1 to TRBJ1-2; 8 bases agree with TRBD1. The ends lost 3 bases at V and 1 base at J; junction bases unmatched: 4. From germline, CDR1 is SQVTM and CDR2 ANQGSEA. The CDR3 sequence is 14 residues long. The CDR3 region is CSVDRDRFNYGYTF. The CDR3 region has the DNA TGCAGCGTTGACCGGGACAGGTTTAACTATGGCTACACCTTC.

The chain uses TRBV6-5 and TRBJ1-2, with D maybe TRBD1 (5 bases). CDR3 length equals 13 residues. CDR1 and CDR2 (germline): MNHEY, SVGAGI. Trimming took 2 bases from V and 5 from J, leaving 9 bases between them. DNA of the CDR3: TGTGCCAGCAGTTACGGTGACAGATATGGCTACACCTTC. Its protein is CASSYGDRYGYTF.